What follows is one T cell receptor beta chain and its context. Its antigen is as yet unknown. V lost 0 bases, J lost 2 bases, and 15 bases lay in between. The CDR3 is 16 residues long. Germline V gene lookup returns CDR1 SGHRS and CDR2 YFSETQ. This entry comes from a study of cytomegalovirus exposure and HLA in healthy donors. Findings and limits, study-wide: Researchers reported in a later analysis that common viral pathogens appeared linked to several top clusters.

Healthy bone marrow donors made up the cohort. Both 60 Vbeta primers and 13 Jbeta primers went into the PCR. The repertoire was sequenced with immunoSEQ multiplex PCR; TCRdb's copy has only in-frame clones and lacks some. The data include 60,000 or so clones; the top ten clones carry approximately 2.1%. V usage is TRBV5-1 and J usage is TRBJ2-7; D may be TRBD1 (6 bases). Sequenced input: PBMCs. The TCR comes from a young woman in good health and CMV-seronegative. CDR3 nucleotides: TGCGCCAGCAGCTTGGATCCGACAGGCCTCGCCTACGAGCAGTACTTC. Translating gives CASSLDPTGLAYEQYF.